This section outlines one TCR beta chain sequence together with its context. The antigen is undetermined. This entry comes from a study of graft-versus-host responses after intestinal transplantation. Points from the study as a whole: HvG clone declines early post-transplant were associated with peak circulating GvH levels.

Libraries were prepared by immunoSEQ multiplex PCR; TCRdb keeps only in-frame clonotypes and omits some of them. The repertoire holds tens of thousands of clones, with about 94% as singletons. The length of the CDR3 is 15 residues. Trimming stripped 4 bases from V and 11 bases from J, with 23 bases between. Germline CDR1 is SNHLY and CDR2 is FYNNEI. The V and J genes are TRBV2 and TRBJ1-1, with D uncertain. The specimen comprised unstimulated CD4+ T cells sorted from spleen or lymph node cells, sampled before transplant. The receptor was isolated from a human donor who was the organ donor for an intestinal transplant. CDR3 DNA sequence: TGTGCCAGCAGTGCCACCTCTCCTTGGGTCAGTGATGCTTTCTTT. It yields the protein CASSATSPWVSDAFF.